One sample yielded the 12 T cell receptor beta chains listed below, sequenced in a study of blood T cells in healthy people across ages. Using a J-beta primer mix together with a sample-barcoded 5' primer, a second PCR was run for 7 to 11 cycles. Using its own MiXCR run on the 5' RACE reads, TCRdb lists one record per CDR3 protein. The sample lists about 290,000 distinct CDR3 sequences; 25% to 30% were seen once. The specimen sequenced was blood. These receptors came from a woman in her seventies in good health.

This clonotype was detected many times. The chain carries TRBV29-1 and TRBJ2-7; D might be TRBD1 or TRBD2, each matching 6 bases. The CDR3 contains 12 residues. CDR1 SQVTM and CDR2 ANQGSEA come from the germline V gene. V was clipped by 7 bases and J by 9 bases, with 19 bases between them. The CDR3 protein is CSGTTGAGLQYF. The CDR3 DNA is TGCAGCGGAACGACGGGGGCTGGATTGCAGTACTTC.

This clonotype was found a few times. This chain connects TRBV9 to TRBJ2-5, with 8 bases that match TRBD2. Near its end, the DNA agrees better with TRBJ2-1, so the J call may be wrong. CDR1 is SGDLS and CDR2 is YYNGEE in the germline V gene. There are 15 residues in the CDR3. In DNA, the CDR3 is TGTGCCAGCAGCACGGGACTAGTCGTATCGTCAGAGCAGTTCTTC. Amino acid sequence: CASSTGLVVSSEQFF.

There are a few counts of this clonotype. This sequence joins TRBV29-1 and TRBJ2-1; D may be TRBD2 (5 bases). V was trimmed by 3 bases and J by 9 bases, leaving 12 bases between them. Germline CDR1 is SQVTM and CDR2 is ANQGSEA. This CDR3 region has 12 residues. CDR3 sequence: CSVEWTQVEQFF. The DNA for the CDR3 is TGCAGCGTTGAGTGGACTCAGGTTGAGCAGTTCTTC.

This clonotype was recorded at least ten times. The V gene is TRBV29-1, the J gene TRBJ2-5, with a possible D match to TRBD1 (6 bases). The CDR3 length is 15 residues. Germline-derived CDR1 and CDR2 are SQVTM and ANQGSEA. Trimming removed 4 bases at V and 2 bases at J, with 17 bases between. As DNA, the CDR3 is TGCAGCGTTGTTTTCCTCCGGACAGCTCAAGAGACCCAGTACTTC. Translating it yields CSVVFLRTAQETQYF. Full variable domain (rest looked up from reference TRBV29-1 and TRBJ2-5): SAVISQKPSRDICQRGTSLTIQCQVDSQVTMMFWYRQQPGQSLTLIATANQGSEATYESGFVIDKFPISRPNLTFSTLTVSNMSPEDSSIYLCSVVFLRTAQETQYFGPGTRLLVL.

Many counts were recorded for this clonotype. This chain connects TRBV3-1 to TRBJ2-5; D is possibly TRBD2 (5 bases). The CDR3 is 14 residues long. Per germline, CDR1 LGHDT and CDR2 YNNKEL (reference sequence). Between the trimmed V and J ends, which lost 3 bases and 2 bases, there was a span of 10 bases. CDR3 residues: CASSQATKQETQYF. The CDR3 coding sequence is TGTGCCAGCAGCCAGGCGACTAAACAAGAGACCCAGTACTTC.

The V call is TRBV5-1, the J call TRBJ1-2; TRBD1 matches 12 bases. The germline gives CDR1 SGHRS, CDR2 YFSETQ. V trimming: 8 bases; J trimming: 6 bases; junction bases outside the gene matches: 11. This CDR3 has 15 residues. CDR3 loop: CASSRSGTGGDGYTF. The CDR3 DNA sequence: TGCGCCAGTTCCCGATCCGGGACAGGGGGCGATGGCTACACCTTC.

The V and J genes are TRBV20-1 and TRBJ1-2, with TRBD1 as a possible D gene (5 bases). The CDR3 is 14 residues long. Trimming left V 3 bases short and J 0 bases short, with 11 bases between. Germline-derived CDR1 and CDR2 are DFQATT and SNEGSKA (reference sequence). CDR3 sequence (DNA): TGCAGTGCTAGTAGGCCAGGGACTAACTATGGCTACACCTTC. Amino acids: CSASRPGTNYGYTF.

This rearrangement joins TRBV6-6 to TRBJ2-3; 7 bases are a match to TRBD2. Looked up from germline, CDR1 is MNHNY and CDR2 is SVGAGI (reference sequence). The trim removed 2 bases at V and 3 bases at J, leaving 2 bases unmatched. The CDR3 has 14 amino acids. The CDR3 bases are TGTGCCAGCAGTTACGACGGGAGGACAGATACGCAGTATTTT. Translating it yields CASSYDGRTDTQYF.

V is TRBV5-1 and J is TRBJ2-1, with 8 bases aligning to TRBD2. CDR1 is SGHRS, CDR2 YFSETQ, per germline. This CDR3 spans 15 amino acids. The ends lost 4 bases at V and 6 bases at J; junction bases unmatched: 9. The CDR3 DNA is TGCGCCAGCAGCCCCCGGACTAGCTTGATCAATGAGCAGTTCTTC. This codes for CASSPRTSLINEQFF.

The gene calls are TRBV5-1 and TRBJ1-4; weak D call: TRBD1 (5 bases). With 0 bases removed from V and 4 bases from J, the gap between germline ends came to 10 bases. CDR3 length equals 15 residues. The germline V gene encodes CDR1 SGHRS and CDR2 YFSETQ. The CDR3 reads CASSLEGTYNEKLFF. DNA for the CDR3: TGCGCCAGCAGCTTGGAGGGGACGTATAATGAAAAACTGTTTTTT.

The chain combines TRBV5-5 with TRBJ2-1; 9 bases fit TRBD1. The DNA end lines up better with TRBJ2-7; the J call may be wrong. The CDR3 consists of 13 residues. Germline CDR1 SGHKS, CDR2 YYEKEE (reference sequence). The CDR3 here is CASSFGTGSEQYF. The CDR3 bases are TGTGCCAGCAGCTTCGGGACAGGGTCCGAGCAGTACTTC.

The chain joins TRBV7-2 to TRBJ1-1; 7 bases agree with TRBD1. This CDR3 has 14 residues. V was clipped by 2 bases and J by 7 bases; unmatched bases: 7. Germline V lookup: CDR1 SGHTA, CDR2 FQGNSA. The CDR3 DNA sequence: TGTGCCAGCAGCTTACTGGGACAGCGCCTTGAAGCTTTCTTT. Residues: CASSLLGQRLEAFF.